Listed here are 20 T cell receptor beta chains from one sample, sequenced in a study of T cell changes during pregnancy in multiple sclerosis. Using immunoSEQ multiplex PCR, the repertoire was profiled, and TCRdb retains in-frame clones only, with some absent. The table lists approximately 60,000 clones, approximately 90% of them singletons, with around 1.3% in the top ten. Sequenced material: peripheral blood, taken in the second trimester of pregnancy. The receptor source for this set is a female donor with multiple sclerosis, enrolled in a pregnancy study.

The rearrangement joins TRBV5-1 to TRBJ2-3, with 13 bases lining up with TRBD2. With 2 bases clipped from V and 5 bases from J, the junction kept 5 bases outside the gene matches. The CDR3 has 16 amino acids. CDR1 and CDR2 (germline): SGHRS, YFSETQ. The CDR3 sequence: CASSFTSGGAGDTQYF. The CDR3 DNA is TGCGCCAGCAGCTTTACTAGCGGGGGGGCTGGAGATACGCAGTATTTT.

V gene TRBV7-9 combines with J gene TRBJ1-1; D is unclear. The V gene's germline CDR1 is SEHNR and CDR2 FQNEAQ (reference sequence). The CDR3 loop spans 14 amino acids. With 2 bases removed from V and 1 base from J, the gap between germline ends came to 8 bases. This chain's CDR3 is CASSLYGGNTEAFF. CDR3 coding DNA: TGTGCCAGCAGCTTATACGGAGGGAACACTGAAGCTTTCTTT.

This chain joins TRBV10-3 and TRBJ1-5; D is ambiguous. The CDR3 length is 14 residues. The V gene's germline CDR1 is ENHRY and CDR2 SYGVKD. Trimming removed 4 bases from V and 3 bases from J, with 10 bases in between. For the CDR3, the DNA is TGTGCCATCAGTGTTTCGGGAAACAATCAGCCCCAGCATTTT. It encodes CAISVSGNNQPQHF.

This clone was observed at least ten times. V is TRBV29-1 and J is TRBJ2-2, with TRBD1 identical over 9 bases. Germline CDR1 reads SQVTM; CDR2 reads ANQGSEA. The V gene end was trimmed by 3 bases and the J gene end by 0 bases; junction bases not matched to a gene: 5. The CDR3 spans 16 residues. This CDR3 is CSVDPGTGTNTGELFF. The CDR3 DNA reads TGCAGCGTTGACCCCGGGACAGGGACGAACACCGGGGAGCTGTTTTTT.

The chain recombines TRBV12-5 with TRBJ2-5; 9 bases map to TRBD1. From germline, CDR1 is LGHNT and CDR2 FRNRAP. J gave up 4 bases and V 6 bases, and 6 bases lay outside the gene matches. The CDR3 has 14 residues. The CDR3 DNA is TGTGCTAGTGGCCCTGACAGGGGGGTAGAGACCCAGTACTTC. Translating gives CASGPDRGVETQYF.

V usage is TRBV4-3 and J usage is TRBJ2-2, with TRBD1 identical over 7 bases. This CDR3 has 17 amino acids. Germline values: CDR1 LGHNA, CDR2 YSLEER. J lost 1 base, V lost 2 bases, and 7 bases had no gene match. The chain's CDR3 is CASSQRTGTVNTGELFF. As DNA, the CDR3 is TGCGCCAGCAGCCAACGAACCGGGACAGTGAACACCGGGGAGCTGTTTTTT.

This sequence joins TRBV5-1 and TRBJ2-3, with a tentative D call TRBD2 (7 bases). Germline CDR1 SGHRS, CDR2 YFSETQ. This CDR3 has 14 amino acids. Trimming removed 7 bases from V and 6 bases from J, with 18 bases in between. The DNA for the CDR3 is TGCGCCAGCGGACCCCGGGGGGCATCCGATACGCAGTATTTT. It specifies CASGPRGASDTQYF.

The CDR3 DNA reads as TGTGCCAGCAGTGAAAGGCGGAATGAGCAGTTCTTC. It yields the protein CASSERRNEQFF. The V call is TRBV2, the J call TRBJ2-1; D not certain. V lost 2 bases and J lost 7, with 6 bases in between. Germline V lookup: CDR1 SNHLY, CDR2 FYNNEI. This CDR3 is 12 amino acids long.

The chain has TRBV7-3 and TRBJ2-3; 7 nucleotides line up with TRBD2. CDR1 is SGHTA, CDR2 FQGTGA, per germline. Germline trimming cut 5 bases from V and 1 base from J; bases unmatched to any gene: 6. This CDR3 contains 15 residues. The chain's CDR3 is CASSLSGFGTDTQYF. For the CDR3, the DNA is TGTGCCAGCAGCCTTAGCGGGTTCGGCACAGATACGCAGTATTTT.

The chain combines TRBV6-4 with TRBJ2-3; D remains unclear. The CDR3 runs 13 residues. The germline CDR1 and CDR2 sequences are MRHNA and SNTAGT. V lost 2 bases and J 2 bases, leaving 5 bases between the germline ends. CDR3 DNA: TGTGCCAGCAGTGACACACCCACAGATACGCAGTATTTT. This encodes CASSDTPTDTQYF.

The rearrangement joins TRBV7-3 to TRBJ2-3, with D perhaps matching TRBD2 (5 bases). V was trimmed by 3 bases and J by 6 bases, leaving 10 bases between them. Per the germline V gene, CDR1 is SGHTA and CDR2 is FQGTGA. This CDR3 is 13 amino acids long. In nucleotides, the CDR3 is TGTGCCAGCAGCTTGAGGGCTGCCGATACGCAGTATTTT. Residues: CASSLRAADTQYF. The variable domain in full, completed from reference TRBV7-3 and TRBJ2-3, reads GAGVSQTPSNKVTEKGKYVELRCDPISGHTALYWYRQSLGQGPEFLIYFQGTGAADDSGLPNDRFFAVRPEGSVSTLKIQRTERGDSAVYLCASSLRAADTQYFGPGTRLTVL.

This chain joins TRBV2 and TRBJ1-4, with D possibly TRBD1 on 6 matching bases. The CDR3 contains 13 residues. Germline CDR1 SNHLY, CDR2 FYNNEI. V lost 8 bases and J 8 bases, leaving 15 bases between the germline ends. The CDR3 DNA follows: TGTGCCAGCCGACTGGGGGGGGGCGAAAAACTGTTTTTT. Protein: CASRLGGGEKLFF.

The CDR3 DNA follows: TGTGCCTGGAGCCTGGACAGGGATACCCAGCAGTACTTC. It yields the protein CAWSLDRDTQQYF. This chain uses TRBV30 with TRBJ2-7; TRBD1 matches 8 bases. CDR1 and CDR2 from the germline V gene are GTSNPN and SVGIG (reference sequence). The CDR3 has 13 amino acids. The V gene end was trimmed by 3 bases and the J gene end by 8 bases; junction bases not matched to a gene: 9.

This clone showed up just once. The J gene is TRBJ1-5, the V gene TRBV21-1. TRBV21-1 corresponds to a pseudogene. CDR3 length: 17 residues. CDR3 in amino acids: CASSNPGGGRHNQPQHF. CDR3 DNA: TGTGCCAGCAGCAACCCCGGGGGGGGCCGACATAATCAGCCCCAGCATTTT.

This chain joins TRBV6-5 and TRBJ1-5; no definite D call. The ends were cut back, 0 bases at V and 6 bases at J, with 9 bases in the middle. Per the germline V gene, CDR1 is MNHEY and CDR2 is SVGAGI. The CDR3 spans 14 residues. The CDR3 DNA reads as TGTGCCAGCAGTTACTCCGGGGATATTCAGCCCCAGCATTTT. Encoded protein: CASSYSGDIQPQHF.

The CDR3 loop is CASQLGRGEYGYTF. In DNA, the CDR3 is TGTGCCAGCCAGTTGGGCAGGGGGGAGTATGGCTACACCTTC. The rearrangement links TRBV25-1 to TRBJ1-2; 7 bases are a match to TRBD1. This CDR3 region has 14 residues. V shed 8 bases and J 5 bases; nucleotides not matched to a gene: 11. The germline CDR1 and CDR2 sequences are MGHDK and SYGVNS.

The chain links TRBV7-3 to TRBJ2-1; 9 nucleotides align to TRBD2. Germline values: CDR1 SGHTA, CDR2 FQGTGA. This CDR3 contains 15 residues. Losses at the gene ends were 0 bases for V and 9 bases for J; bases not matched to a gene: 6. The CDR3 here is CASSLTSGGVSEQFF. CDR3 bases: TGTGCCAGCAGCTTAACTAGCGGGGGTGTAAGTGAGCAGTTCTTC.

The J gene is TRBJ2-3, the V gene TRBV4-1, with 7 nucleotides matching TRBD2. With 3 bases clipped from V and 1 base from J, the junction kept 4 bases outside the gene matches. The germline V gene has CDR1 MGHRA and CDR2 YSYEKL. The CDR3 consists of 15 residues. CDR3 in DNA: TGCGCCAGCAGCCACAAGCGGGGACGCACAGATACGCAGTATTTT. It codes for CASSHKRGRTDTQYF.

The chain couples TRBV14 to TRBJ1-1; 7 bases line up with TRBD1. CDR3 length: 15 amino acids. Germline CDR1 SGHDN, CDR2 FVKESK. V lost 1 base, J lost 4 bases, and 6 bases stayed unmatched. The CDR3 region is CASSQGQGLATEAFF. The CDR3 DNA reads TGTGCCAGCAGCCAAGGACAGGGTTTGGCCACTGAAGCTTTCTTT.

Only one count was recorded for this clone. V and J are TRBV5-1 and TRBJ2-2; TRBD1 agrees at 8 bases. Germline CDR1 and CDR2: SGHRS and YFSETQ. V trimming: 0 bases; J trimming: 7 bases; junction bases outside the gene matches: 5. The CDR3 consists of 15 residues. The CDR3 region has the DNA TGCGCCAGCAGCTTGGCCTGGACAGGGCTCGGGGAGCTGTTTTTT. Translated, it gives CASSLAWTGLGELFF.